This section outlines one T cell receptor (beta chain) sequence together with its context. The data stem from a study of blood T cell repertoires in COVID-19. In the study overall: Researchers got acute and convalescent COVID-19 samples from the United States, Italy and Spain. Sources were T cells, B-cell-depleted T cells, or PBMCs; the material itself was cDNA or gDNA.

Per the study methods: Quantification of nucleated cells was approximated via reference gene primer amplification. Clones were sequenced by immunoSEQ multiplex PCR, and TCRdb holds only the in-frame ones, with some missing. That table supplies the V and J calls and clone size; D and trimming were determined from the DNA. This table has some 200,000 clones, approximately 83% appearing once. The CDR3 length is 14 residues. Germline loops: CDR1 ENHRY, CDR2 SYGVKD. Trimming removed 0 bases at V and 6 bases at J, with 11 bases between. The receptor was derived from a human donor with acute or convalescent COVID-19. The donor label of this sample is uncertain. This rearrangement joins TRBV10-3 to TRBJ1-2; D is unresolved. Source material: peripheral blood. CDR3 sequence reads: CAISESPPADGYTF. DNA for the CDR3: TGTGCCATCAGTGAGTCGCCGCCTGCGGATGGCTACACCTTC.